This T cell receptor beta chain originates from a study of T cell changes during pregnancy in multiple sclerosis. Some clones are missing from TCRdb's copy, which holds only in-frame ones; the method was immunoSEQ multiplex PCR. The sample carries about 57,000 clones, over 85% recorded once. V was clipped by 2 bases and J by 2 bases, with 4 bases between them. This CDR3 has 12 amino acids. Per the germline V gene, CDR1 is SGHDT and CDR2 is YYEEEE. The source was CD4+ T cells from peripheral blood mononuclear cells, collected before pregnancy. This clonotype originated in a female donor with multiple sclerosis, enrolled in a pregnancy study. The chain combines TRBV5-6 with TRBJ1-1; D unresolved. CDR3 amino acids: CASSFTNTEAFF. The DNA for the CDR3 is TGTGCCAGCAGCTTTACAAACACTGAAGCTTTCTTT.